These 14 T cell receptor beta chains came from one sample sequenced in a study of patients and donors after allogeneic stem cell transplantation. TCRdb ran MiXCR on the RT-PCR reads and lists one entry per CDR3 protein. The table has approximately 20,000 distinct CDR3 sequences, 4.5% to 5% seen once. Sequenced: blood, either unsorted or a sorted T cell fraction (not recorded which). Receptors were obtained from a human donor who was either an allogeneic HSCT recipient or a stem cell or donor lymphocyte infusion donor (not recorded which). It is not recorded whose cells these are; they may come from a transplant donor.

In this sample, this clonotype turned up many times. The chain uses TRBV9 and TRBJ2-1; D is possibly TRBD2 (5 bases). CDR3 length: 16 amino acids. Germline CDR1 and CDR2: SGDLS and YYNGEE. Trimming left V 0 bases short and J 4 bases short, with 14 bases between. CDR3: CASSVAVTREYNEQFF. The CDR3 nucleotides are TGTGCCAGCAGCGTAGCTGTCACTCGGGAATACAATGAGCAGTTCTTC.

In its sample, this clonotype was seen a few times. V and J are TRBV14 and TRBJ2-5, with 8 bases lining up with TRBD2. Germline V gene sequence: CDR1 SGHDN, CDR2 FVKESK. Trimming at V came to 5 bases and at J to 2 bases, leaving 10 bases not matched to a gene. This CDR3 region has 16 residues. DNA for the CDR3: TGTGCCAGCAGCATACTTATTGGGACTAGACAAGAGACCCAGTACTTC. It codes for CASSILIGTRQETQYF.

This clonotype was observed many times. The chain recombines TRBV28 with TRBJ2-7; no clear D gene. Germline V gene data show CDR1 as MDHEN and CDR2 as SYDVKM. Trimming removed 5 bases at V and 2 bases at J, with 7 bases between. The length of the CDR3 is 12 residues. CDR3 amino acids: CASSPRPYEQYF. In nucleotides, the CDR3 is TGTGCCAGCAGTCCCCGACCCTACGAGCAGTACTTC. The whole variable domain, remainder taken from reference TRBV28 and TRBJ2-7, is DVKVTQSSRYLVKRTGEKVFLECVQDMDHENMFWYRQDPGLGLRLIYFSYDVKMKEKGDIPEGYSVSREKKERFSLILESASTNQTSMYLCASSPRPYEQYFGPGTRLTVT.

Many counts were recorded for this clonotype. The genes are TRBV18 and TRBJ1-1; D perhaps matches TRBD1 (6 bases). With 2 bases removed from V and 8 bases from J, the gap between germline ends came to 18 bases. Germline CDR1 reads KGHSH; CDR2 reads LQKENI. The CDR3 spans 15 residues. The CDR3 DNA follows: TGTGCCAGCTCACCAACGACAGGAGACACGAAGGAAGCTTTCTTT. It yields the protein CASSPTTGDTKEAFF. Full variable domain (remainder filled in from reference TRBV18 and TRBJ1-1): NAGVMQNPRHLVRRRGQEARLRCSPMKGHSHVYWYRQLPEEGLKFMVYLQKENIIDESGMPKERFSAEFPKEGPSILRIQQVVRGDSAAYFCASSPTTGDTKEAFFGQGTRLTVV.

This clonotype was counted at least ten times. The CDR3: CSVWDRRTDTQYF. Here the CDR3 DNA reads TGCAGCGTTTGGGACAGACGCACAGATACGCAGTATTTT. The chain is built from TRBV29-1 and TRBJ2-3; 7 nucleotides agree with TRBD1. Germline lookup yields CDR1 SQVTM and CDR2 ANQGSEA. The CDR3 has 13 amino acids. Trimming removed 5 bases from V and 1 base from J; junction bases left unmatched: 3.

This clonotype was observed at least ten times. The V call is TRBV18, the J call TRBJ2-2, with D tentatively TRBD2 (6 bases). Germline assignment: CDR1 KGHSH and CDR2 LQKENI. V lost 6 bases to trimming and J lost 4 bases, with 21 bases between them. The CDR3 spans 17 residues. DNA for the CDR3: TGTGCCAGCTCCACACTAGAAGCGGGCACGGGCACCGGGGAGCTGTTTTTT. It encodes CASSTLEAGTGTGELFF.

The table lists this clonotype with many counts. The chain couples TRBV11-2 to TRBJ1-3; D perhaps matches TRBD1 (6 bases). V shed 0 bases and J shed 9 bases, with 9 bases lying between them. The CDR3 has 13 amino acids. Germline lookup yields CDR1 SGHAT and CDR2 FQNNGV. CDR3 protein: CASSLEEQGTIYF. The DNA for the CDR3 is TGTGCCAGCAGCTTAGAGGAACAGGGCACCATATATTTT.

The sample holds many counts of this clonotype. This chain uses TRBV7-9 with TRBJ1-1; D not certain. The CDR3 is made up of 12 amino acids. The V gene lost 1 base and the J gene lost 11 bases, with 11 bases spanning the gap. The germline CDR1 and CDR2 sequences are SEHNR and FQNEAQ (reference sequence). The CDR3 protein is CASSLGSESAFF. CDR3 coding DNA: TGTGCCAGCAGCTTAGGGTCAGAGTCGGCTTTCTTT.

This clonotype was recorded at least ten times. This chain uses TRBV11-3 with TRBJ1-2; 7 nucleotides agree with TRBD1. V was clipped by 4 bases and J by 3 bases; unmatched bases: 2. This CDR3 has 13 residues. Germline V gene lookup returns CDR1 SGHNT and CDR2 YENEEA. DNA of the CDR3: TGTGCCAGCAGCTCGGGACAGTACTATGGCTACACCTTC. It codes for CASSSGQYYGYTF. Looking up the rest from reference TRBV11-3 and TRBJ1-2 gives the full variable domain: EAGVVQSPRYKIIEKKQPVAFWCNPISGHNTLYWYLQNLGQGPELLIRYENEEAVDDSQLPKDRFSAERLKGVDSTLKIQPAELGDSAVYLCASSSGQYYGYTFGSGTRLTVV.

This clonotype occurred many times. V and J are TRBV9 and TRBJ1-3; the match to TRBD1 covers 10 bases. The CDR3 covers 16 residues. Germline V gene lookup returns CDR1 SGDLS and CDR2 YYNGEE. Germline trimming cut 3 bases from V and 3 bases from J; bases unmatched to any gene: 6. In DNA, the CDR3 is TGTGCCAGCAGCGGCCGACAGGGGGCGAATGGAAACACCATATATTTT. It translates to CASSGRQGANGNTIYF. Full variable domain (outside the CDR3, taken from reference TRBV9 and TRBJ1-3): DSGVTQTPKHLITATGQRVTLRCSPRSGDLSVYWYQQSLDQGLQFLIQYYNGEERAKGNILERFSAQQFPDLHSELNLSSLELGDSALYFCASSGRQGANGNTIYFGEGSWLTVV.

This clonotype was observed at least ten times. V gene TRBV25-1 combines with J gene TRBJ2-3; D unresolved. Trimming removed 5 bases at V and 1 base at J, with 13 bases between. Germline-derived CDR1 and CDR2 are MGHDK and SYGVNS. CDR3 length: 15 amino acids. The CDR3 nucleotides read TGTGCCAGCAGTATGGGCGGTTCGGGCACAGATACGCAGTATTTT. Translated: CASSMGGSGTDTQYF.

This clonotype was observed a handful of times. The J gene is TRBJ1-3, the V gene TRBV7-9; D is uncertain. This CDR3 spans 17 amino acids. Trimming removed 0 bases at V and 8 bases at J, with 20 bases between. The germline CDR1 and CDR2 sequences are SEHNR and FQNEAQ (reference sequence). The CDR3 nucleotides read TGTGCCAGCAGCTTAGCGCGATGGAAGGGTCGGAGATACACCATATATTTT. It translates to CASSLARWKGRRYTIYF. Supplemented by reference TRBV7-9 and TRBJ1-3, the full variable domain reads DTGVSQNPRHKITKRGQNVTFRCDPISEHNRLYWYRQTLGQGPEFLTYFQNEAQLEKSRLLSDRFSAERPKGSFSTLEIQRTEQGDSAMYLCASSLARWKGRRYTIYFGEGSWLTVV.

This clonotype was detected a few times. The chain is built from TRBV6-5 and TRBJ1-3; D possibly corresponds to TRBD1 (6 bases). The CDR3 runs to 16 residues. The germline CDR1 and CDR2 sequences are MNHEY and SVGAGI. V gave up 2 bases and J gave up 4 bases, with 15 bases separating them. The CDR3 bases are TGTGCCAGCAGTTACCATCGGGGGGCGCCGGGAAACACCATATATTTT. Its protein product is CASSYHRGAPGNTIYF.

This clonotype was observed many times. The chain couples TRBV5-1 to TRBJ2-7, with D tentatively TRBD1 or TRBD2 (5 bases each). CDR3 length equals 15 residues. CDR1 is SGHRS and CDR2 is YFSETQ in the germline V gene. The ends were cut back, 6 bases at V and 2 bases at J, with 18 bases in the middle. DNA of the CDR3: TGCGCCAGCATCAAACCAACCCGGGACCCCTACGAGCAGTACTTC. It is translated as CASIKPTRDPYEQYF.